This entry describes one T cell receptor (beta chain). Generated by immunoSEQ multiplex PCR, the TCRdb table keeps only in-frame clones and is missing some. The sample has about 78,000 clones, about 84% seen once; the top ten hold 0.4% to 0.5%. This entry is derived from a study of OX40 agonist ivuxolimab in advanced cancers. Study background: Dose-escalation patients suffered from hepatocellular carcinoma, melanoma, renal cell or head and neck cancer.

The V gene's germline CDR1 is GTSNPN and CDR2 SVGIG (reference sequence). V lost 5 bases to trimming and J lost 6 bases, with 16 bases between them. The CDR3 loop spans 13 amino acids. V and J are TRBV30 and TRBJ1-1; a possible D gene is TRBD1 (5 bases). The source of this sequence is an adult with an advanced solid tumor such as melanoma, head and neck, liver or kidney cancer. Material: CD4+ or CD8+ T cells sorted from blood, obtained in a trial of the OX40 agonist ivuxolimab. The CDR3 nucleotides read TGTGCCTGGGCCCTCGGGGGGGGAGCTGAAGCTTTCTTT. Translation: CAWALGGGAEAFF.